This entry concerns a single T cell receptor (beta chain). This clone was picked up a small number of times. It lacks a known antigen. Base qualities are not provided; no much larger clone lies one nucleotide away. The data derive from a study of cytomegalovirus exposure and HLA in healthy donors (dated by TCRdb to about 2017). Looking at the study overall: An earlier analysis of fewer than 750 of the donors reported 276 Gb of sequence data and 117 million unique TCR beta sequences obtained from around 180 million T cells. An early release covering about 600 HLA-typed donors comprised approximately 290 gigabases of sequencing data and around 85 million unique TCR sequences. The genetic ancestry cluster associated with self-reported Caucasian donors included around 76% of the roughly 380 genotyped donors. The aim of the study was to test whether cataloging public T cell receptors could identify signatures of past pathogen exposure. The T cell repertoires of several hundred subjects were profiled by immunosequencing and related to cytomegalovirus serostatus. A separate validation cohort of roughly 130 different subjects was used in addition to the roughly 720-subject first cohort. To predict cytomegalovirus infection status, the study brought together high-throughput TCR immunosequencing, statistical association of individual TCRs with disease status, and machine learning. A later analysis re-analyzed previously published TCR beta repertoires from roughly 600 donors and added high-resolution HLA genotyping to study TCR occurrence patterns. Rather than using new phenotypic data, the later analysis identified candidate immune exposures from TCR beta sequences and from how often those sequences occurred across donors. An earlier analysis of a few hundred of the donors applied high-throughput TCR beta sequencing to assess whether each TCR beta V gene segment acted as functional or pseudogenic. Donor age, sex, ethnicity and CMV serostatus were compiled together with the repertoire data. In a later genetic analysis, genome-wide SNP genotypes for 398 of the 666 donors were used, and that subset was treated as a discovery cohort. Every discovery cohort repertoire had been produced on one sequencing platform. HLA typing covered class I and class II loci at four-digit resolution. The number of donors typed differed by locus, with about 629-640 for A, B, C, DRB1 and DQB1, around 500 for DQA1, approximately 580 for DPA1, and some 440 for DPB1. A handful of DR-DQ haplotypes were handled as single units for association and clustering because linkage in the cohort was strong. On average, approximately 250,000 unique TCR beta nucleotide sequences were sequenced per donor among several hundred genotyped donors of the cohort, with 15% to 20% of those sequences being non-productive. Study-wide findings and limitations: The classifier was reported to diagnose cytomegalovirus status with high specificity and sensitivity in both the original cohort and the validation cohort. The cohort was sequenced for TCR beta chains only, and without alpha or paired-chain data the features that could be detected were limited. The study listed 150 to 200 TCR beta chains as associated with cytomegalovirus. Because the 87-base-pair reads could not distinguish some IMGT-functional V segments, including TRBV6-2 and TRBV6-3, those segments were excluded. In a later analysis, HLA-associated TCR beta chains were found to be more clonally expanded and to have lower generation probabilities than equally common non-associated chains. When HLA alleles, especially DR and DQ, strongly co-occurred, TCR associations were difficult to assign to individual alleles. Correlated functional status among segregating V segments might reflect linkage disequilibrium, but an unknown experimental factor could not be ruled out. Three of the identified cytomegalovirus-associated TCR beta chains were confirmed in vitro to be specific for cytomegalovirus antigens. A cluster of highly shared sequence variants was judged likely to be a technical artifact of the sequencing pipeline. A later analysis reported that several top co-occurrence clusters appeared linked to parvovirus B19, influenza, CMV and Epstein-Barr virus. Across donors, most TCR sequences were observed very rarely, whereas some public TCRs were present in many individuals. In a later genetic analysis, fewer N-insertions in productive TCRs were reported among donors in an Asian-associated ancestry cluster than the approximately 670-donor mean. According to a later analysis, most CMV-associated TCR beta chains appeared to be HLA-restricted, and the HLA associations seemed to be driven largely by CMV exposure. In an earlier analysis of about 600 of the donors, most TCR beta V segments appeared in productive rearrangements about 87% or about 30% of the time, broadly matching IMGT annotations. The earlier analysis of around 600 of the donors excluded roughly 17 rarely observed V segments, including chromosome 9 orphons, because counts were too low. Presence/absence analyses assumed roughly uniform sequencing depth across donors, an assumption that may not hold. In a later analysis, 15,000 to 20,000 TCR beta sequences were associated with specific HLA alleles at a false discovery rate of 0.05. An association between a missense DCLRE1C variant and V-gene and J-gene trimming of TCR beta chains was found in a later genetic analysis and replicated in an independent cohort. A further reported finding was that TCR beta sequences accurately predicted the HLA-A and HLA-B alleles for most subjects in the first cohort. Because HLA typing was missing for some donors at each locus, association tests included only the typed subset. The only immune exposure information available for the cohort was CMV serostatus. The authors suggested that the approach could potentially be extended to other disease states and immunological phenotypes. In a later analysis, the rate of TCR association differed among HLA loci, with DRB1 alleles having the most associated TCRs and HLA-C alleles having the fewest.

The library relied on the immunoSEQ multiplex PCR assay. A mixture of 60 forward primers for TCR Vbeta segments and 13 reverse primers for TCR Jbeta segments was used in the multiplex PCR. The CDR3 region of rearranged TCR beta genes was amplified from genomic DNA with a multiplex PCR assay. The Illumina HiSeq System was used to sequence the amplified TCR beta libraries as 87-base-pair reads. The authors processed their data as follows. Across the roughly 700 repertoires, a later analysis counted 60 million to 90 million unique TCR beta chains, some 11 million of which were shared by at least two donors. To remove PCR and sequencing errors, raw reads were error-corrected and collapsed into unique sequences using a nearest-neighbor algorithm that merged closely related sequences. V, D and J gene segments were assigned by aligning CDR3 sequences to IMGT reference sequences. For a sequence to be retained, a match of at least six nucleotides was required to both a V gene segment and a J gene segment. Rearrangements were classified as productive when the CDR3 lacked stop codons and remained in frame with V and J, and all other rearrangements were classified as non-productive. CDR3 was defined by IMGT convention, running from the second conserved V-encoded cysteine to the conserved J-encoded phenylalanine. The earlier analysis of 450 to 750 of the donors excluded any sequence lacking an unambiguous match to a single V gene segment. An earlier analysis of some 500 of the donors classified V segments as functional when productive rearrangements were above 56.7% and as segregating when the standard deviation between donors was above 5%. A statistical classification framework was built to diagnose cytomegalovirus status from the catalog of TCR beta chain sequences. In a later analysis, V and J genes were assigned by comparing TCR nucleotide sequences against IMGT/GENE-DB human TR gene sequences. The TCRdist pipeline was used in a later analysis to assign CDR3 sequences and most-parsimonious VDJ recombination scenarios. In a later analysis, each TCR beta chain was defined by its CDR3 amino acid sequence together with its V-gene family, and reads without a unique V-gene family were excluded. As a way to deal with suspected cross-contamination and a sequencing artifact, a later analysis dropped roughly 600 nucleotide sequences that were highly shared and had low generation probability. In a later analysis, a clonal expansion index for each public chain was calculated from normalized within-repertoire ranks of inferred template counts. A later analysis computed generation probabilities with a VDJ recombination model fitted to out-of-frame rearrangements, and checked the results against IGoR. A later analysis scored TCR-TCR, TCR-HLA and TCR-CMV co-occurrence with hypergeometric tests, applying a repertoire-size bias correction to TCR pairs. A later analysis estimated false discovery rates by permuting HLA or CMV assignments 20 times. A later analysis grouped co-occurring TCRs with DBSCAN, adding TCRdist sequence similarity when clustering within HLA-allele-positive subsets. Repertoires with fewer than 30,000 or more than 120,000 public chains, plus five repertoires with anomalous nucleotide sharing, were excluded from co-occurrence clustering. TCRdb took over this immuneACCESS table, retaining in-frame rearrangements with V and J assigned. Such tables are incomplete; in checked studies, under half of the missing clones stem from an unresolved V gene, and the remainder is unexplained. The DNA gave D and trimming, while V, J and clone size come from that table. The sample table shows 150,000 to 200,000 clones, and roughly 84% are seen once. About 0.25% of the sample is taken by the ten largest.

CDR1 and CDR2 (SGHKS, YYEKEE) derive from the germline V gene (reference sequence). V loses 0 bases of germline sequence and J loses 6 bases, and the interval between the two ends is 10 bases. The CDR3 numbers 15 residues from cysteine through phenylalanine. Only the CDR3 portion is preserved as DNA: 45 bases, with reading frame beginning at the first base. The cohort was made up of 650 to 700 healthy bone marrow donors. At the time of sampling, every cohort member was nominally healthy, though immune exposures that went unrecorded were likely present. The donor tested CMV seronegative and was one of the 352 seronegative cohort members. Every donor gave a peripheral blood sample, and the peripheral blood mononuclear cells from that sample were used for TCR beta sequencing. Genomic DNA extraction from the blood cell samples was performed with the Qiagen DNeasy Blood Extraction Kit.

This clonotype was obtained from a boy younger than 18 in good health and CMV-seronegative. The sequencing sample was made of PBMCs. The chain links TRBV5-5 with TRBJ1-6; a tentative D match to TRBD1 spans 5 bases. The base sequence is TGTGCCAGCAGCTTGGCGGGGGATAGTAATTCACCCCTCCACTTT. Its product reads: CASSLAGDSNSPLHF.